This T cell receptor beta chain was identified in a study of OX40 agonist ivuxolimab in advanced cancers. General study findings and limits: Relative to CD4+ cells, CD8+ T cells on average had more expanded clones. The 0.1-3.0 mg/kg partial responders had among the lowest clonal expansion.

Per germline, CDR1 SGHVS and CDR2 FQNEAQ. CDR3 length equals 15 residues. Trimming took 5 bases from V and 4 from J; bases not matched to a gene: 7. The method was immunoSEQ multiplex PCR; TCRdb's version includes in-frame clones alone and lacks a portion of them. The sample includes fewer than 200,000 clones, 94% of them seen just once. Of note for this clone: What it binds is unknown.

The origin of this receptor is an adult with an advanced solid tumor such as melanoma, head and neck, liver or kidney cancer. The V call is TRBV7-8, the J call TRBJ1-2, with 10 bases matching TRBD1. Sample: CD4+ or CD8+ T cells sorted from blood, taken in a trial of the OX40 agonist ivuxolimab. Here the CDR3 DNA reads TGTGCCAGCAGCCGCGACAGGGGGCTGGGCTATGGCTACACCTTC. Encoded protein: CASSRDRGLGYGYTF.